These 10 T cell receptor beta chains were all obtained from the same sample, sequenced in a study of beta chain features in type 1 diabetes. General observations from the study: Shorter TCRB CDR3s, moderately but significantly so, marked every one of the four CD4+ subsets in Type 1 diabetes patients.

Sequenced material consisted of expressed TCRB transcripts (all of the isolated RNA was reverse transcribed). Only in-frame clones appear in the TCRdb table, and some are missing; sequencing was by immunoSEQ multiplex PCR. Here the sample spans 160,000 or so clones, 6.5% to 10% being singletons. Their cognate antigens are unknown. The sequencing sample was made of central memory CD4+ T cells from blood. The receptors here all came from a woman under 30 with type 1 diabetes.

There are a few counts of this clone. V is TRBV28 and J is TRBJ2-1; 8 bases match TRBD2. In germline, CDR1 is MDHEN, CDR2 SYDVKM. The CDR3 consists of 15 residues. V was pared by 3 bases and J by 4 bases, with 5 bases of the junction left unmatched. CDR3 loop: CASSFWSGGYNEQFF. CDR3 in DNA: TGTGCCAGCAGTTTTTGGAGCGGGGGTTACAATGAGCAGTTCTTC. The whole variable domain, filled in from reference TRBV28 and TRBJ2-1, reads DVKVTQSSRYLVKRTGEKVFLECVQDMDHENMFWYRQDPGLGLRLIYFSYDVKMKEKGDIPEGYSVSREKKERFSLILESASTNQTSMYLCASSFWSGGYNEQFFGPGTRLTVL.

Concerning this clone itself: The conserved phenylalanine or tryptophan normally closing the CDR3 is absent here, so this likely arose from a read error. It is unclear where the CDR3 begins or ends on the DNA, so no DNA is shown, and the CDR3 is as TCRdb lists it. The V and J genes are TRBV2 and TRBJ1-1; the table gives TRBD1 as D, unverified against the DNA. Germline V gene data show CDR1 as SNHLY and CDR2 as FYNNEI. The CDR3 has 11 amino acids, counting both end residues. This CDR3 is CASSEGTGGLL.

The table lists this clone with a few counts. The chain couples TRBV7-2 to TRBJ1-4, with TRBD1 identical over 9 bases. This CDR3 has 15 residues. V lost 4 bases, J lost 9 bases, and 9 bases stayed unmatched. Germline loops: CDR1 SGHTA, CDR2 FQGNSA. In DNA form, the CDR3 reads TGTGCCAGCAGCTCCCAGACAGGGGGAATGAAAAAACTGTTTTTT. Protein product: CASSSQTGGMKKLFF.

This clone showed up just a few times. DNA for the CDR3: TGTGCCAGCAGCCCCTCTCTGACAGATAACTATGGCTACACCTTC. Its protein is CASSPSLTDNYGYTF. The chain joins TRBV28 to TRBJ1-2; possible D gene TRBD1, 5 bases. The CDR3 sequence is 15 residues long. V lost 6 bases and J lost 1, with 15 bases in between. The germline gives CDR1 MDHEN, CDR2 SYDVKM.

The CDR3 DNA reads as TGTGCCAGCTCACCATCGACAGCAGGGAACACTGAAGCTTTCTTT. This codes for CASSPSTAGNTEAFF. The rearrangement uses TRBV18 and TRBJ1-1; TRBD1 might be the D (5 bases). V shed 2 bases and J shed 1 base, with 11 bases lying between them. In germline, CDR1 is KGHSH, CDR2 LQKENI. The CDR3 is 15 amino acids.

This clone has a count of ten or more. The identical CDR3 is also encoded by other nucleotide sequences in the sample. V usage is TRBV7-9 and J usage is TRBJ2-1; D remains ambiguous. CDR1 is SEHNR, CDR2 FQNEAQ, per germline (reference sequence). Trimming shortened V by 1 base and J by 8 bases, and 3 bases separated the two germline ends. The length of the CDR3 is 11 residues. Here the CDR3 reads CASSLVDEQFF. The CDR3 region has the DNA TGTGCCAGCAGCTTAGTAGATGAGCAGTTCTTC.

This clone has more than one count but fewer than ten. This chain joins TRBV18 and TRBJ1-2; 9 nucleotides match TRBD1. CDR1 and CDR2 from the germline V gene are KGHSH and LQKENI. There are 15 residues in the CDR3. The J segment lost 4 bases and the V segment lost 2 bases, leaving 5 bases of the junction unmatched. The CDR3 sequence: CASSPNPGQGYGYTF. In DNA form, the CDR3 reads TGTGCCAGCTCACCAAATCCGGGACAGGGCTATGGCTACACCTTC.

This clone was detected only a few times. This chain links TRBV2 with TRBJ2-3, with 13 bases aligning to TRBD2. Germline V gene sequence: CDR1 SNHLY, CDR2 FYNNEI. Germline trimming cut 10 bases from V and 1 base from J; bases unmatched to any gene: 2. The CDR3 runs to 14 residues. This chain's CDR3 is CATGTSGGTDTQYF. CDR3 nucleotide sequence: TGTGCCACCGGGACTAGCGGGGGCACAGATACGCAGTATTTT.

This CDR3 is CASSPRADTQYF. The CDR3 DNA follows: TGTGCCAGCAGCCCGCGAGCAGATACGCAGTATTTT. The V gene is TRBV5-4, the J gene TRBJ2-3; no clear D gene. Trimming pared 4 bases from V and 4 bases from J, leaving 7 bases between. This CDR3 is built from 12 residues. Germline assignment: CDR1 SGHNT and CDR2 YYREEE (reference sequence).

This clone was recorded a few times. The DNA of the CDR3 is TGTGCCAGCAGTGAAGGACGGGCTGGAAACACCATATATTTT. Translation gives CASSEGRAGNTIYF. This chain links TRBV2 with TRBJ1-3; no definite D call. Germline CDR1 SNHLY, CDR2 FYNNEI. V lost 1 base to trimming and J lost 2 bases, with 6 bases between them. This CDR3 region has 14 residues.